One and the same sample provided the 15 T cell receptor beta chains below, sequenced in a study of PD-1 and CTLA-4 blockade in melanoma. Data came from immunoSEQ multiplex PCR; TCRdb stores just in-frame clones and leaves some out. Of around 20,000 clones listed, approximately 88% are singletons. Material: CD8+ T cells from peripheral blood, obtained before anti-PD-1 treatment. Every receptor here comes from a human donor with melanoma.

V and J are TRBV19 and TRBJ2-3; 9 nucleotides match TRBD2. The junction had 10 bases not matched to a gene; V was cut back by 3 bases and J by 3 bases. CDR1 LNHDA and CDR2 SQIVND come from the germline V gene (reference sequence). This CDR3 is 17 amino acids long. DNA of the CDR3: TGTGCCAGTAGTATTCCAGCGGGGGGTCCGGGGACAGATACGCAGTATTTT. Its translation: CASSIPAGGPGTDTQYF.

The CDR3 reads CASSPPGQGWTGELFF. The CDR3 DNA is TGTGCCAGCAGCCCCCCCGGACAGGGTTGGACCGGGGAGCTGTTTTTT. V gene TRBV11-2 combines with J gene TRBJ2-2; 8 bases line up with TRBD1. The CDR3 loop spans 16 amino acids. CDR1 SGHAT and CDR2 FQNNGV come from the germline V gene. The J segment lost 5 bases and the V segment lost 5 bases, leaving 10 bases of the junction unmatched.

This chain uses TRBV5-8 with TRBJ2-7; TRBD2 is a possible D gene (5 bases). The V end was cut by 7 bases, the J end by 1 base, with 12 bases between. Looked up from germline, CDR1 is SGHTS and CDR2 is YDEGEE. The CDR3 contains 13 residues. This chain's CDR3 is CASGLGVSYEQYF. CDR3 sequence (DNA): TGTGCCAGCGGCCTCGGGGTTTCCTACGAGCAGTACTTC.

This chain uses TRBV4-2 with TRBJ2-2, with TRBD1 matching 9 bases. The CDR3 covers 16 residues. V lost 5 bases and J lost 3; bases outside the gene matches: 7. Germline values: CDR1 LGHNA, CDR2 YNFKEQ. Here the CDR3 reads CASSDLDRGDTGELFF. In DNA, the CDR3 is TGTGCCAGCAGCGATTTAGACAGGGGGGACACCGGGGAGCTGTTTTTT.

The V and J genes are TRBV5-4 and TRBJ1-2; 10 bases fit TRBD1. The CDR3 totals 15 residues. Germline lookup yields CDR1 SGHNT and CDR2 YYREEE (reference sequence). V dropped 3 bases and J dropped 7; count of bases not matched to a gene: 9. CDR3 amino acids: CASSSAGTGESGYTF. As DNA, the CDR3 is TGTGCCAGCAGCTCGGCCGGGACAGGGGAATCTGGCTACACCTTC.

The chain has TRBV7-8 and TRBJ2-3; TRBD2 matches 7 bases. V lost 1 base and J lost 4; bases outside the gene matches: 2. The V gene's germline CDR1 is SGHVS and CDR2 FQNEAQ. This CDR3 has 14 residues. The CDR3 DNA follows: TGTGCCAGCAGCTTAGGGGGGGGTCCAGATACGCAGTATTTT. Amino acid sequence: CASSLGGGPDTQYF.

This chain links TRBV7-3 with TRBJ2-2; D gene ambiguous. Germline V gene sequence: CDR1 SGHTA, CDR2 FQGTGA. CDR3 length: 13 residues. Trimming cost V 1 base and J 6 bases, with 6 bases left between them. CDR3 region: CASSLNGPGELFF. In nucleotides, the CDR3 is TGTGCCAGCAGCTTAAATGGTCCCGGGGAGCTGTTTTTT.

The DNA for the CDR3 is TGTGCCAGCAGTTATGGGGGGGGAAACACTGAAGCTTTCTTT. Translation: CASSYGGGNTEAFF. This rearrangement joins TRBV6-2 or TRBV6-3 to TRBJ1-1; weak D call: TRBD1 (5 bases). Trimming cost V 3 bases and J 2 bases, with 10 bases left between them. CDR1 and CDR2 from the germline V gene are MNHEY and SVGEGT. The CDR3 runs 14 residues.

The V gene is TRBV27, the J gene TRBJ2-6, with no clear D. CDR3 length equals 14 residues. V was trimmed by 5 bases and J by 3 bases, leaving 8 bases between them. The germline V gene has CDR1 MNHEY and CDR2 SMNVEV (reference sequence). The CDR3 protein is CASSRWYGANVLTF. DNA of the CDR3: TGTGCCAGCAGTAGGTGGTATGGGGCCAACGTCCTGACTTTC.

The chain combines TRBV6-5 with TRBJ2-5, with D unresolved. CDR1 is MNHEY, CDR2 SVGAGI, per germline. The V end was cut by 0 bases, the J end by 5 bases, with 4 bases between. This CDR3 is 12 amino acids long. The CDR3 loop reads CASSYSGETQYF. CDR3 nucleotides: TGTGCCAGCAGTTACTCAGGGGAGACCCAGTACTTC.

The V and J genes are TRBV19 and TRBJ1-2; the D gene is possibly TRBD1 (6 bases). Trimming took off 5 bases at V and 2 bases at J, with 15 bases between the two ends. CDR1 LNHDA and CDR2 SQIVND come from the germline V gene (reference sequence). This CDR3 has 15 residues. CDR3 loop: CASSPRTATNYGYTF. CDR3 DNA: TGTGCCAGTAGTCCTCGGACAGCTACCAACTATGGCTACACCTTC.

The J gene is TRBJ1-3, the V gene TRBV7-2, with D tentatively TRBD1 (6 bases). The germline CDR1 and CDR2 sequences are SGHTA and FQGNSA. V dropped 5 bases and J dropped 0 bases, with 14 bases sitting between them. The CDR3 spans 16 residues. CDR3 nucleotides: TGTGCCAGCAGCACAGGGACCCTGTTCTCTGGAAACACCATATATTTT. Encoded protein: CASSTGTLFSGNTIYF. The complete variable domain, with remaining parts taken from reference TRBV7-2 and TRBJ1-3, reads GAGVSQSPSNKVTEKGKDVELRCDPISGHTALYWYRQSLGQGLEFLIYFQGNSAPDKSGLPSDRFSAERTGGSVSTLTIQRTQQEDSAVYLCASSTGTLFSGNTIYFGEGSWLTVV.

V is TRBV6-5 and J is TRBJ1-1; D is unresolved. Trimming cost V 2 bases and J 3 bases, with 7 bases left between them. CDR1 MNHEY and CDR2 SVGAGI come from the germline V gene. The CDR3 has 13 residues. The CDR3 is CASSYKADTEAFF. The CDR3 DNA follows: TGTGCCAGCAGTTACAAGGCAGACACTGAAGCTTTCTTT.

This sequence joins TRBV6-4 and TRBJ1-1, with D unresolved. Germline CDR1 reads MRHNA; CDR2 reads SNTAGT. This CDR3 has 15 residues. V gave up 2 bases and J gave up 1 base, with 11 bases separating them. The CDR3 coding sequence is TGTGCCAGCAGTGACAGGGATGGGCCGAACACTGAAGCTTTCTTT. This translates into CASSDRDGPNTEAFF.

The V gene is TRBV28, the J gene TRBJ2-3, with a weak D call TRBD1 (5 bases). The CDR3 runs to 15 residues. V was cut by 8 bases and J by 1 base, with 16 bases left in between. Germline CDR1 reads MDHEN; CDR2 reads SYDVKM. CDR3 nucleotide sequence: TGTGCCAGCTCCCTGGACACCTCTGGCACAGATACGCAGTATTTT. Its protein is CASSLDTSGTDTQYF.